This is a list of T cell receptor beta chains from one sample in a study of blood T cell repertoires in COVID-19. TCRdb's table, derived via immunoSEQ multiplex PCR, lists solely in-frame clones and lacks some. The data contain roughly 150,000 clones, around 75% of them singletons. Specimen: peripheral blood. These receptors were collected from an elderly woman with acute or convalescent COVID-19. Each CDR3 is given with its conserved first and last residue. A D gene is named only where the DNA matches it firmly. A row's size may be missing; if present it is once, few, many or a size class.

V: TRBV20-1; D: TRBD2; J: TRBJ2-3; size: -; DNA: TGCAGTGCTAGTGCCCGGACTAGCGGGGGCACAGATACGCAGTATTTT; CDR3: CSASARTSGGTDTQYF
V: TRBV5-1; D: TRBD1; J: TRBJ1-3; size: -; DNA: TGCGCCAGCAGCCCCGGGACAGTTGGAAACACCATATATTTT; CDR3: CASSPGTVGNTIYF
V: TRBV5-1; D: -; J: TRBJ2-1; size: -; DNA: TGCGCCAGCGCTCTAGGGACTCCCGAGGGCGAGCAGTTCTTC; CDR3: CASALGTPEGEQFF
V: TRBV5-4; D: TRBD1; J: TRBJ1-6; size: once; DNA: TGTGCCAGCAGCGCGCCGGGACAGGGGGTCAATAATTCACCCCTCCACTTT; CDR3: CASSAPGQGVNNSPLHF
V: TRBV2; D: -; J: TRBJ2-2; size: -; DNA: TGTGCCAGCAGTCGGCCAGGGATGGCCGGGGAGCTGTTTTTT; CDR3: CASSRPGMAGELFF
V: TRBV9; D: -; J: TRBJ1-1; size: few; DNA: TGTGCCAGCAGCACCGAGGGTGGTGAAGCTTTCTTT; CDR3: CASSTEGGEAFF
V: TRBV6-4; D: -; J: TRBJ2-1; size: -; DNA: TGTGCCAGCAGTGACTTGCCCGGGACTGACTCCTACAATGAGCAGTTCTTC; CDR3: CASSDLPGTDSYNEQFF
V: TRBV27; D: TRBD1; J: TRBJ1-4; size: few; DNA: TGTGCCAGCAGCCCAGGGGGAACTAATGAAAAACTGTTTTTT; CDR3: CASSPGGTNEKLFF
V: TRBV28; D: TRBD1; J: TRBJ1-1; size: -; DNA: TGTGCCAGCAGTCCTGCGGCGGGACAGGGAAGGCCTGAAGCTTTCTTT; CDR3: CASSPAAGQGRPEAFF
V: TRBV14; D: -; J: TRBJ2-3; size: -; DNA: TGTGCCAGCAGCCCTCGTTTTCTCAGCACAGATACGCAGTATTTT; CDR3: CASSPRFLSTDTQYF
V: TRBV18; D: TRBD2; J: TRBJ2-7; size: -; DNA: TGTGCCAGCTCACCACCCTTTATGGGACTAGCGGCTCGCGGATACGAGCAGTACTTC; CDR3: CASSPPFMGLAARGYEQYF
V: TRBV18; D: -; J: TRBJ2-7; size: -; DNA: TGTGCCAGCTCTCTGGCACAGCAGACCTACGAGCAGTACTTC; CDR3: CASSLAQQTYEQYF
V: TRBV29-1; D: -; J: TRBJ2-5; size: -; DNA: TGCAGCGTTGAGCCGGGTTCCCTTCAAGAGACCCAGTACTTC; CDR3: CSVEPGSLQETQYF
V: TRBV27; D: -; J: TRBJ2-7; size: -; DNA: TGTGCCAGCAGTTTATTTGCAGGGGCGAATCCTTCCTACGAGCAGTACTTC; CDR3: CASSLFAGANPSYEQYF
V: TRBV2; D: TRBD2; J: TRBJ2-3; size: -; DNA: TGTGCCAGCAGTCGATTTAGCGGGGGGGCATCAGATACGCAGTATTTT; CDR3: CASSRFSGGASDTQYF
V: TRBV2; D: -; J: TRBJ2-3; size: -; DNA: TGTGCCAGCAGTCGGACAGAGACCACAGATACGCAGTATTTT; CDR3: CASSRTETTDTQYF
V: TRBV2; D: TRBD2; J: TRBJ2-7; size: -; DNA: TGTGCCAGCAGTGAAGATCGAGCGGGGGCCCACTACGAGCAGTACTTC; CDR3: CASSEDRAGAHYEQYF
V: TRBV18; D: -; J: TRBJ1-5; size: -; DNA: TGTGCCAGCTCACCTCCAGCAGGGCCCAATCAGCCCCAGCATTTT; CDR3: CASSPPAGPNQPQHF
V: TRBV28; D: -; J: TRBJ1-5; size: few; DNA: TGTGCCAGCAGCCCTTCGGAGCCCCAGCATTTT; CDR3: CASSPSEPQHF
V: TRBV18; D: -; J: TRBJ1-2; size: -; DNA: TGTGCCAGCTCAGACTTTAAACCGGGTGGCTACACCTTC; CDR3: CASSDFKPGGYTF
V: TRBV2; D: -; J: TRBJ1-1; size: -; DNA: TGTGCCAGCAGTGACGGAACCTCAGGGAGGTACACTGAAGCTTTCTTT; CDR3: CASSDGTSGRYTEAFF
V: TRBV6-6; D: -; J: TRBJ2-6; size: few; DNA: TGTGCCAGCAGTTCAAGGAGCTCTGGGGCCAACGTCCTGACTTTC; CDR3: CASSSRSSGANVLTF
V: TRBV7-3; D: TRBD1; J: TRBJ2-2; size: few; DNA: TGTGCCAGCAGCCTCGTCCGCCGGGGACAGGGTCTTTCCGGGGAGCTGTTTTTT; CDR3: CASSLVRRGQGLSGELFF
V: TRBV19; D: -; J: TRBJ2-1; size: -; DNA: TGTGCCAGTAGTATAGCGGGGGGCGGTGAGCAGTTCTTC; CDR3: CASSIAGGGEQFF
V: TRBV14; D: -; J: TRBJ2-2; size: -; DNA: TGTGCCAGCAGCCAGCAGGGGAAAGGGGAGCTGTTTTTT; CDR3: CASSQQGKGELFF
V: TRBV11-2; D: TRBD2; J: TRBJ2-1; size: -; DNA: TGTGCCAGCAGCTTAGATTACAGCGGGGCGGGGAACAATGAGCAGTTCTTC; CDR3: CASSLDYSGAGNNEQFF
V: TRBV19; D: TRBD1; J: TRBJ1-5; size: few; DNA: TGTGCCAGTACCACAGGGGGCAAACAGCCCCAGCATTTT; CDR3: CASTTGGKQPQHF
V: TRBV5-1; D: -; J: TRBJ1-1; size: few; DNA: TGCGCCAGCAGCTTGGCGGCGGGCACTGAAGCTTTCTTT; CDR3: CASSLAAGTEAFF
V: TRBV6-1; D: -; J: TRBJ1-6; size: -; DNA: TGTGCCAGCAGTGAACAAGGGGCAGCCTATAATTCACCCCTCCACTTT; CDR3: CASSEQGAAYNSPLHF
V: TRBV11-2; D: TRBD1; J: TRBJ2-5; size: -; DNA: TGTGCCAGCAGCTTAAGGGGGCGAGAGACCCAGTACTTC; CDR3: CASSLRGRETQYF
V: TRBV2; D: TRBD1; J: TRBJ1-3; size: -; DNA: TGTGCCAGCACACAGGGGGCGAGGGGAAACACCATATATTTT; CDR3: CASTQGARGNTIYF
V: TRBV7-6; D: TRBD1; J: TRBJ1-1; size: -; DNA: TGTGCCAGCAGCGGGACAGCAAGCATGAACACTGAAGCTTTCTTT; CDR3: CASSGTASMNTEAFF
V: TRBV7-8; D: -; J: TRBJ1-5; size: -; DNA: TGTGCCAGCAGCTTAGGTCTTTGGCCCCAGCATTTT; CDR3: CASSLGLWPQHF
V: TRBV19; D: -; J: TRBJ2-1; size: -; DNA: TGTGCCAGTAGTGCCCCGCGGCAACCAACGCAGTACAATGAGCAGTTCTTC; CDR3: CASSAPRQPTQYNEQFF
V: TRBV30; D: TRBD1; J: TRBJ1-2; size: -; DNA: TGTGCCTGGAGCCCGGGACAGACCTATGGCTACACCTTC; CDR3: CAWSPGQTYGYTF
V: TRBV28; D: -; J: TRBJ1-2; size: -; DNA: TGTGCCAGCAGTTTAGGACAACAGGGAAGCGGCTACACCTTC; CDR3: CASSLGQQGSGYTF
V: TRBV6-5; D: -; J: TRBJ1-1; size: -; DNA: TGTGCCAGCAGTTACTCTAGAACAGGAGACACTGAAGCTTTCTTT; CDR3: CASSYSRTGDTEAFF
V: TRBV7-9; D: TRBD1; J: TRBJ1-2; size: -; DNA: TGTGCCAGCAGCGTCGGGACAGCCGCTACCTATGGCTACACCTTC; CDR3: CASSVGTAATYGYTF
V: TRBV5-1; D: -; J: TRBJ1-2; size: -; DNA: TGCGCCAGCAGCCAGACAGTAGATGGCTACACCTTC; CDR3: CASSQTVDGYTF
V: TRBV6-5; D: TRBD2; J: TRBJ2-3; size: -; DNA: TGTGCCAGCATGGGGCCGATGTGGGGGGGAGATACGCAGTATTTT; CDR3: CASMGPMWGGDTQYF
V: TRBV6-5; D: -; J: TRBJ2-4; size: -; DNA: TGTGCCAGTACAGGGATGGCCAAAAACATTCAGTACTTC; CDR3: CASTGMAKNIQYF
V: TRBV24-1; D: -; J: TRBJ1-1; size: -; DNA: TGTGCCACCAGTGATTTCCGGGAAAATGAAGCTTTCTTT; CDR3: CATSDFRENEAFF
V: TRBV27; D: TRBD1; J: TRBJ1-5; size: once; DNA: TGTGCCAGCGCGGGACAGAGCAATCAGCCCCAGCATTTT; CDR3: CASAGQSNQPQHF
V: TRBV3-1/TRBV3-2; D: -; J: TRBJ1-5; size: -; DNA: TGTGCCAGCAGCCGGAGAAGGGGTCAGCCCCAGCATTTT; CDR3: CASSRRRGQPQHF
V: TRBV18; D: -; J: TRBJ2-7; size: -; DNA: TGTGCCAGCTCACCCACGACAGCCTACGAGCAGTACTTC; CDR3: CASSPTTAYEQYF
V: TRBV9; D: TRBD1; J: TRBJ1-6; size: once; DNA: TGTGCCAGCAGCGGGGGACAGGGCGGTAATTCACCCCTCCACTTT; CDR3: CASSGGQGGNSPLHF
V: TRBV30; D: TRBD1; J: TRBJ1-1; size: -; DNA: TGTGCCTGGAGATCGACAGGGACGAGCACTGAAGCTTTCTTT; CDR3: CAWRSTGTSTEAFF
V: TRBV28; D: -; J: TRBJ2-7; size: -; DNA: TGTGCCAGCAGTTTATCCTCCGGCTACGAGCAGTACTTC; CDR3: CASSLSSGYEQYF
V: TRBV19; D: TRBD1; J: TRBJ1-5; size: once; DNA: TGTGCCAGTGGGCGGACAGGAGAAAGCAATCAGCCCCAGCATTTT; CDR3: CASGRTGESNQPQHF
V: TRBV2; D: TRBD2; J: TRBJ2-2; size: -; DNA: TGTGCCAGCAGTGAGGGGGGGACCGGGGAGCTGTTTTTT; CDR3: CASSEGGTGELFF
V: TRBV4-1; D: -; J: TRBJ1-3; size: -; DNA: TGCGCCAGCAGCCAAGATTGGGCACAGGTCCCTAGGGCCATATATTTT; CDR3: CASSQDWAQVPRAIYF
V: TRBV7-2; D: -; J: TRBJ1-1; size: -; DNA: TGTGCCAGCAGCTTGCAGGGGTTGGACACTGAAGCTTTCTTT; CDR3: CASSLQGLDTEAFF
V: TRBV23-1; D: -; J: TRBJ2-7; size: -; DNA: TGCGCCAGCAGTCCGACGAGAGAGGGCGAATCCCCCTACGAGCAGTACTTC; CDR3: CASSPTREGESPYEQYF
V: TRBV18; D: -; J: TRBJ1-2; size: once; DNA: TGTGCCAGCTCACCATACGGCGGTGATAACTATGGCTACACCTTC; CDR3: CASSPYGGDNYGYTF
V: TRBV18; D: -; J: TRBJ2-2; size: -; DNA: TGTGCCAGCTCACCTTGGGACTCCGCGAACACCGGGGAGCTGTTTTTT; CDR3: CASSPWDSANTGELFF
V: TRBV19; D: -; J: TRBJ1-1; size: -; DNA: TGTGCCAGTAGTATTGAGGTTATGAACACTGAAGCTTTCTTT; CDR3: CASSIEVMNTEAFF
V: TRBV28; D: -; J: TRBJ1-5; size: -; DNA: TGTGCCAGCAGTCCCAGGGATCAGCCCCAGCATTTT; CDR3: CASSPRDQPQHF
V: TRBV5-1; D: TRBD1; J: TRBJ1-1; size: once; DNA: TGCGCCAGCAGTGGACAGGGTTACACTGAAGCTTTCTTT; CDR3: CASSGQGYTEAFF
V: TRBV28; D: -; J: TRBJ1-5; size: few; DNA: TGTGCCAGCAGTTACCCCTGGGAGGATCAGCCCCAGCATTTT; CDR3: CASSYPWEDQPQHF
V: TRBV7-2; D: TRBD1; J: TRBJ1-1; size: -; DNA: TGTGCCAGCAGCCCTCGGCAGGGGGGGAACACTGAAGCTTTCTTT; CDR3: CASSPRQGGNTEAFF